This record concerns one T cell receptor (beta chain) sequence. Its specificity is unknown. A second PCR of 7 to 11 cycles used a sample-barcoded 5' primer and a J-beta primer mix. Each CDR3 protein gets one entry after TCRdb re-called the 5' RACE reads with MiXCR. Here the sample spans approximately 580,000 distinct CDR3 sequences, more than 20% being singletons. This entry comes from a study of blood T cells in healthy people across ages. General observations from the study: Diversity was higher, and naive CD4+ cells more numerous, in long-lived donors than in aged donors.

This sample also belongs to another study, concerning T cells of mothers and their children.

The specimen was blood. This TCR came from a boy aged 5-17 years in good health.

In DNA, the CDR3 is TGTGCCAGCAGTCCCCGTAGGGTACGGGAGCTGTTTTTT. This sequence encodes CASSPRRVRELFF. This sequence joins TRBV28 and TRBJ2-2; no firm D call. The CDR3 consists of 13 residues. Looked up from germline, CDR1 is MDHEN and CDR2 is SYDVKM. The ends were cut back, 5 bases at V and 9 bases at J, with 13 bases in the middle.